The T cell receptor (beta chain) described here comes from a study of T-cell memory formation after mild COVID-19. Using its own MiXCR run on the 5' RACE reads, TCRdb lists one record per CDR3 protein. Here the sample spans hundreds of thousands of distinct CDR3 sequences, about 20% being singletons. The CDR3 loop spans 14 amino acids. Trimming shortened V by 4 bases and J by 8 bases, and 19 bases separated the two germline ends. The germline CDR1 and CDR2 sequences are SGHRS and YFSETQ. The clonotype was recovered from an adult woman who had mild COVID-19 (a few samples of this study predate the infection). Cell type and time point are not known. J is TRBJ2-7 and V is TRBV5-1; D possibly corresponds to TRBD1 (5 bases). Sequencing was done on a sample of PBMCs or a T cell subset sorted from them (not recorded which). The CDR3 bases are TGCGCCAGCAGCCCCCGGCAGCAGGGTCTTAAGCAGTACTTC. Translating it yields CASSPRQQGLKQYF.